These 27 T cell receptor beta chains were all obtained from the same sample, sequenced in a study of T cell responses to AZD1222 COVID-19 vaccine. Method: immunoSEQ multiplex PCR; TCRdb's copy keeps in-frame clones and lacks some. The repertoire holds roughly 120,000 clones, with about 89% as singletons. The sequenced sample was peripheral blood, obtained 28 days after the second AZD1222 dose. These receptors were collected from an adult who received the AZD1222 COVID-19 vaccine.

J is TRBJ2-7 and V is TRBV18; 10 nucleotides match TRBD1. Germline values: CDR1 KGHSH, CDR2 LQKENI. The V segment lost 5 bases and the J segment 0 bases; nucleotides outside the gene matches: 4. CDR3 length: 15 amino acids. The CDR3 bases are TGTGCCAGCTCAAAGGGACAGGGGAGCTCCTACGAGCAGTACTTC. This encodes CASSKGQGSSYEQYF.

This sequence joins TRBV28 and TRBJ1-5; D remains ambiguous. Trimming shortened V by 1 base and J by 0 bases, and 4 bases separated the two germline ends. This CDR3 is 14 amino acids long. Germline CDR1 is MDHEN and CDR2 is SYDVKM. This CDR3 is CASSLLGSNQPQHF. The CDR3 region has the DNA TGTGCCAGCAGTTTATTAGGTAGCAATCAGCCCCAGCATTTT.

V is TRBV27 and J is TRBJ2-7; 10 bases map to TRBD1. The length of the CDR3 is 14 residues. Unmatched junction bases numbered 6, after V lost 6 bases and J lost 4 bases. The germline V gene encodes CDR1 MNHEY and CDR2 SMNVEV (reference sequence). CDR3 sequence (DNA): TGTGCCAGCAGCCTAGGACAGGGGGGATACGAGCAGTACTTC. Translating it yields CASSLGQGGYEQYF.

This chain joins TRBV6-2 or TRBV6-3 and TRBJ2-7, with no clear D. In germline, CDR1 is MNHEY, CDR2 SVGEGT. Trimming took off 6 bases at V and 4 bases at J, with 10 bases between the two ends. CDR3 size: 12 residues. The CDR3 sequence: CASSNPLYEQYF. CDR3 DNA sequence: TGTGCCAGCAGCAACCCACTTTACGAGCAGTACTTC.

This clone has just a few counts. The gene calls are TRBV28 and TRBJ1-5; D unresolved. The CDR3 length is 16 residues. Trimming took off 7 bases at V and 9 bases at J, with 25 bases between the two ends. Germline CDR1 is MDHEN and CDR2 is SYDVKM. The CDR3 sequence: CASTSPAGYGHGPQHF. CDR3 nucleotide sequence: TGTGCCAGCACCTCTCCCGCGGGCTACGGGCATGGGCCCCAGCATTTT.

J is TRBJ2-5 and V is TRBV6-6; TRBD2 is a possible D gene (5 bases). The CDR3 consists of 13 residues. V dropped 6 bases and J dropped 0 bases, with 8 bases sitting between them. CDR1 MNHNY and CDR2 SVGAGI come from the germline V gene (reference sequence). The CDR3 loop is CASSRADQETQYF. The DNA for the CDR3 is TGTGCCAGCAGCCGAGCGGACCAAGAGACCCAGTACTTC.

This clone was counted a single time. The rearrangement joins TRBV19 to TRBJ2-3, with 12 bases matching TRBD2. J lost 4 bases, V lost 9 bases, and 8 bases had no gene match. The CDR3 is 15 residues long. Germline V CDR1 and CDR2: LNHDA, SQIVND (reference sequence). The CDR3 bases are TGTGCCAGCAACCCTCTAGCGGGGGGGCCAGATACGCAGTATTTT. Translating it yields CASNPLAGGPDTQYF.

The chain has TRBV14 and TRBJ2-7; 10 positions agree with TRBD2. Germline CDR1 is SGHDN and CDR2 is FVKESK. V shed 4 bases and J 2 bases; nucleotides not matched to a gene: 8. This CDR3 comprises 16 residues. CDR3 nucleotides: TGTGCCAGCAGCCCCGCTGGAAGCGGGGGGGCCTACGAGCAGTACTTC. Its translation: CASSPAGSGGAYEQYF.

The genes are TRBV28 and TRBJ2-7, with D possibly matching TRBD2 (6 bases). The CDR3 extends over 14 amino acids. The germline gives CDR1 MDHEN, CDR2 SYDVKM. V lost 3 bases, J lost 1 base, and 10 bases lay in between. The CDR3 loop is CASSFPGSSYEQYF. In DNA, the CDR3 is TGTGCCAGCAGTTTTCCCGGGAGTTCCTACGAGCAGTACTTC. The full variable domain, with the rest looked up from reference TRBV28 and TRBJ2-7, is DVKVTQSSRYLVKRTGEKVFLECVQDMDHENMFWYRQDPGLGLRLIYFSYDVKMKEKGDIPEGYSVSREKKERFSLILESASTNQTSMYLCASSFPGSSYEQYFGPGTRLTVT.

V and J are TRBV12-3 or TRBV12-4 and TRBJ1-1; no firm D call. V was trimmed by 3 bases and J by 8 bases, leaving 7 bases between them. The CDR3 is 11 residues long. DNA of the CDR3: TGTGCCAGCAGTTTCGGGCGCGAAGCTTTCTTT. Translated: CASSFGREAFF.

J is TRBJ2-3 and V is TRBV7-9, with unresolved D. This CDR3 has 14 amino acids. The V end lost 6 bases, the J end lost 1 base, and 11 bases lay between the germline ends. Germline V lookup: CDR1 SEHNR, CDR2 FQNEAQ (reference sequence). CDR3: CASSPTQGTDTQYF. CDR3 DNA: TGTGCCAGCAGTCCGACTCAGGGCACAGATACGCAGTATTTT.

The chain combines TRBV6-2 or TRBV6-3 with TRBJ2-1, with 12 bases fitting TRBD2. This CDR3 spans 17 amino acids. CDR1 MNHEY and CDR2 SVGEGT come from the germline V gene. V shed 2 bases and J 5 bases; nucleotides not matched to a gene: 7. The CDR3 sequence: CASSYTWTSGIDNEQFF. DNA for the CDR3: TGTGCCAGCAGTTACACCTGGACTAGCGGGATAGACAATGAGCAGTTCTTC.

Only one count was recorded for this clone. The genes are TRBV9 and TRBJ1-3, with TRBD1 matching over 8 bases. Germline lookup yields CDR1 SGDLS and CDR2 YYNGEE. V was clipped by 0 bases and J by 0 bases; unmatched bases: 5. The CDR3 totals 17 residues. The DNA for the CDR3 is TGTGCCAGCAGCGTAGTGGGGACAGGCAGCTCTGGAAACACCATATATTTT. It codes for CASSVVGTGSSGNTIYF.

The J gene is TRBJ2-1, the V gene TRBV15; 8 positions agree with TRBD2. Germline trimming cut 6 bases from V and 8 bases from J; bases unmatched to any gene: 12. This CDR3 is 15 amino acids long. The germline CDR1 and CDR2 sequences are LNHNV and YYDKDF (reference sequence). The chain's CDR3 is CATSEASGSFYEQFF. The CDR3 coding sequence is TGTGCCACCAGTGAGGCAAGCGGGAGTTTCTATGAGCAGTTCTTC. The full variable domain, completed using reference TRBV15 and TRBJ2-1, is DAMVIQNPRYQVTQFGKPVTLSCSQTLNHNVMYWYQQKSSQAPKLLFHYYDKDFNNEADTPDNFQSRRPNTSFCFLDIRSPGLGDTAMYLCATSEASGSFYEQFFGPGTRLTVL.

The gene calls are TRBV2 and TRBJ1-2; a possible D gene is TRBD1 (5 bases). There are 13 residues in the CDR3. Germline V gives CDR1 SNHLY, CDR2 FYNNEI. Trimming removed 6 bases from V and 6 bases from J, with 14 bases in between. CDR3 coding DNA: TGTGCCAGCAGCATGGGGACCGATGATGGCTACACCTTC. It yields the protein CASSMGTDDGYTF.

J is TRBJ2-3 and V is TRBV11-2; D perhaps matches TRBD1 (6 bases). The V end was cut by 1 base, the J end by 7 bases, with 9 bases between. The CDR3 spans 13 residues. Germline CDR1 SGHAT, CDR2 FQNNGV. The CDR3 loop is CASSLGGGNTQYF. The DNA of the CDR3 is TGTGCCAGCAGCTTAGGAGGGGGAAATACGCAGTATTTT.

This rearrangement joins TRBV19 to TRBJ2-2; no firm D call. The CDR3 has 17 amino acids. Deletions cut 5 bases from V and 0 bases from J, with 16 bases between. Germline V lookup: CDR1 LNHDA, CDR2 SQIVND (reference sequence). The CDR3 region has the DNA TGTGCCAGTAGTCCCCGCTTGGCCGCGACGAACACCGGGGAGCTGTTTTTT. Translation gives CASSPRLAATNTGELFF.

The chain carries TRBV7-2 and TRBJ1-2; D possibly corresponds to TRBD1 (6 bases). The germline gives CDR1 SGHTA, CDR2 FQGNSA. This CDR3 region has 14 residues. Trimming took 5 bases from V and 1 from J, leaving 11 bases between them. CDR3 loop: CASSGRGVNYGYTF. CDR3 DNA: TGTGCCAGCAGCGGAAGGGGGGTTAACTATGGCTACACCTTC. The full variable domain, in which reference TRBV7-2 and TRBJ1-2 provide the parts outside the CDR3, is GAGVSQSPSNKVTEKGKDVELRCDPISGHTALYWYRQSLGQGLEFLIYFQGNSAPDKSGLPSDRFSAERTGGSVSTLTIQRTQQEDSAVYLCASSGRGVNYGYTFGSGTRLTVV.

The chain couples TRBV27 to TRBJ2-5; D may correspond to TRBD1 or TRBD2 (5 bases each). From germline, CDR1 is MNHEY and CDR2 SMNVEV (reference sequence). The CDR3 is 17 amino acids. With 5 bases removed from V and 4 bases from J, the gap between germline ends came to 23 bases. The CDR3 nucleotides are TGTGCCAGCAGTAGCGGACATGCAGGAAGGTACCGAGAGACCCAGTACTTC. As protein: CASSSGHAGRYRETQYF.

The gene calls are TRBV27 and TRBJ2-7; D is perhaps TRBD1 or TRBD2 (6 bases each). Trimming left V 6 bases short and J 1 base short, with 16 bases between. The CDR3 consists of 15 residues. CDR1 is MNHEY, CDR2 SMNVEV, per germline (reference sequence). The CDR3 loop is CASRTREQGSYEQYF. CDR3 in DNA: TGTGCCAGCAGGACTAGGGAACAGGGATCCTACGAGCAGTACTTC.

The chain recombines TRBV2 with TRBJ2-5; the match to TRBD1 covers 7 bases. There are 15 residues in the CDR3. Trimming took 3 bases from V and 5 from J; bases not matched to a gene: 9. Germline lookup yields CDR1 SNHLY and CDR2 FYNNEI. CDR3 nucleotide sequence: TGTGCCAGCAGTGACCCTAGGACAGGACCGGAGACCCAGTACTTC. Its translation: CASSDPRTGPETQYF. Based on the CDR3 plus reference TRBV2 and TRBJ2-5, the full variable domain is EPEVTQTPSHQVTQMGQEVILRCVPISNHLYFYWYRQILGQKVEFLVSFYNNEISEKSEIFDDQFSVERPDGSNFTLKIRSTKLEDSAMYFCASSDPRTGPETQYFGPGTRLLVL.

The J gene is TRBJ1-1, the V gene TRBV7-3, with 8 positions matching TRBD1. The J segment lost 1 base and the V segment lost 3 bases, leaving 10 bases of the junction unmatched. There are 17 residues in the CDR3. CDR1 is SGHTA, CDR2 FQGTGA, per germline. This CDR3 reads CASSLQGAPLPNTEAFF. CDR3 nucleotide sequence: TGTGCCAGCAGCTTGCAGGGGGCACCTCTCCCGAACACTGAAGCTTTCTTT. Drawing the rest from reference TRBV7-3 and TRBJ1-1, the complete variable domain is GAGVSQTPSNKVTEKGKYVELRCDPISGHTALYWYRQSLGQGPEFLIYFQGTGAADDSGLPNDRFFAVRPEGSVSTLKIQRTERGDSAVYLCASSLQGAPLPNTEAFFGQGTRLTVV.

This clone was seen a few times. The chain joins TRBV5-6 to TRBJ2-7; D is perhaps TRBD1 (5 bases). Trimming took off 4 bases at V and 0 bases at J, with 11 bases between the two ends. The CDR3 spans 14 residues. Looked up from germline, CDR1 is SGHDT and CDR2 is YYEEEE. CDR3 DNA: TGTGCCAGCAGCGTAATAGACAGCTCCTACGAGCAGTACTTC. This translates into CASSVIDSSYEQYF.

J is TRBJ2-4 and V is TRBV7-9; 8 positions match TRBD1. This CDR3 spans 17 amino acids. Germline CDR1 is SEHNR and CDR2 is FQNEAQ (reference sequence). J lost 0 bases, V lost 4 bases, and 8 bases had no gene match. DNA for the CDR3: TGTGCCAGCAGCTCGACGACAGGGGATCTAGCCAAAAACATTCAGTACTTC. Its translation: CASSSTTGDLAKNIQYF. The full variable domain, its missing parts supplied by reference TRBV7-9 and TRBJ2-4, is DTGVSQNPRHKITKRGQNVTFRCDPISEHNRLYWYRQTLGQGPEFLTYFQNEAQLEKSRLLSDRFSAERPKGSFSTLEIQRTEQGDSAMYLCASSSTTGDLAKNIQYFGAGTRLSVL.

V gene TRBV4-2 combines with J gene TRBJ1-2; D call uncertain. The CDR3 extends over 15 amino acids. Germline V lookup: CDR1 LGHNA, CDR2 YNFKEQ. The V end was cut by 0 bases, the J end by 4 bases, with 12 bases between. The CDR3 loop reads CASSQDMASGYGYTF. The CDR3 DNA reads as TGTGCCAGCAGCCAAGATATGGCTTCTGGCTATGGCTACACCTTC.

V usage is TRBV30 and J usage is TRBJ1-6; D might be TRBD1 (6 bases). Looked up from germline, CDR1 is GTSNPN and CDR2 is SVGIG (reference sequence). Trimming shortened V by 0 bases and J by 5 bases, and 14 bases separated the two germline ends. The CDR3 is made up of 16 amino acids. In nucleotides, the CDR3 is TGTGCCTGGAGTGTTCCCCCGACAGGCAATAATTCACCCCTCCACTTT. The encoded protein is CAWSVPPTGNNSPLHF.

This rearrangement joins TRBV29-1 to TRBJ1-1; TRBD1 might be the D (6 bases). V was shortened by 4 bases and J by 1 base, with 13 bases between the two germline ends. In germline, CDR1 is SQVTM, CDR2 ANQGSEA. The CDR3 has 14 residues. CDR3 region: CSVGSRTANTEAFF. The CDR3 nucleotides are TGCAGCGTTGGCTCCCGGACAGCGAACACTGAAGCTTTCTTT.